The 29 T cell receptor beta chains in this list originate from one sample, sequenced in a study of shared clonotypes between healthy human individuals. The data were produced by immunoSEQ multiplex PCR, yet TCRdb's version contains in-frame clones alone and is incomplete. Seen here are hundreds of thousands of clones, almost 97% observed once, and the top ten hold 0.06%. The specimen was naive CD4+ T cells sorted from blood. Stated subset: CD45RA+ positively selected. The origin of the receptors is a woman aged 30 to 39 in good health.

This clone was observed a single time. The DNA for the CDR3 is TGTGCCATCAGTGAGTCAGGGATCGAGCAGTTCTTC. Amino acids: CAISESGIEQFF. The V gene is TRBV10-3, the J gene TRBJ2-1; D unclear. Germline lookup yields CDR1 ENHRY and CDR2 SYGVKD. V lost 0 bases to trimming and J lost 10 bases, with 7 bases between them. The CDR3 is 12 amino acids.

The chain links TRBV11-2 to TRBJ2-5, with 8 bases that match TRBD2. The germline gives CDR1 SGHAT, CDR2 FQNNGV. The CDR3 extends over 15 amino acids. Unmatched junction bases numbered 2, after V lost 1 base and J lost 1 base. As DNA, the CDR3 is TGTGCCAGCAGCTTAGCCGGACTAGCCCAAGAGACCCAGTACTTC. It codes for CASSLAGLAQETQYF.

The table lists this clone with a count of one. The gene calls are TRBV4-2 and TRBJ2-1; 15 nucleotides line up with TRBD2. V lost 5 bases and J lost 6; bases outside the gene matches: 2. The CDR3 consists of 15 residues. Germline V CDR1 and CDR2: LGHNA, YNFKEQ. CDR3 protein: CASSLGLAGGNEQFF. CDR3 in DNA: TGTGCCAGCAGCTTGGGACTAGCGGGGGGCAATGAGCAGTTCTTC.

The rearrangement uses TRBV27 and TRBJ1-5; 7 bases are a match to TRBD1. Unmatched junction bases numbered 6, after V lost 0 bases and J lost 1 base. Germline CDR1 is MNHEY and CDR2 is SMNVEV (reference sequence). The CDR3 consists of 17 residues. CDR3 region: CASSLSRDSKSNQPQHF. DNA for the CDR3: TGTGCCAGCAGTTTATCCCGGGACAGTAAGAGCAATCAGCCCCAGCATTTT.

V usage is TRBV5-1 and J usage is TRBJ2-5, with 8 bases aligning to TRBD1. With V trimmed by 4 bases and J by 1 base, 3 bases remained unmatched. Germline assignment: CDR1 SGHRS and CDR2 YFSETQ. CDR3 length: 14 residues. CDR3 protein: CASSGDRIQETQYF. The CDR3 nucleotides are TGCGCCAGCAGCGGGGACAGGATCCAAGAGACCCAGTACTTC.

This clone occurred once. The rearrangement joins TRBV2 to TRBJ2-3; 9 bases are a match to TRBD2. The CDR3 covers 16 residues. Germline CDR1 is SNHLY and CDR2 is FYNNEI. Losses at the gene ends were 3 bases for V and 0 bases for J; bases not matched to a gene: 4. The CDR3 DNA is TGTGCCAGCAGTGACCCGACTAGCGGTAGCACAGATACGCAGTATTTT. Its translation: CASSDPTSGSTDTQYF.

The chain links TRBV4-1 to TRBJ2-2; D is uncertain. V shed 0 bases and J shed 2 bases, with 16 bases lying between them. The CDR3 totals 18 residues. In germline, CDR1 is MGHRA, CDR2 YSYEKL. This chain's CDR3 is CASSQDSRHPGNTGELFF. For the CDR3, the DNA is TGCGCCAGCAGCCAAGATTCTCGGCACCCGGGTAACACCGGGGAGCTGTTTTTT.

The rearrangement joins TRBV2 to TRBJ2-1; a weak D match, TRBD2 (5 bases). The germline gives CDR1 SNHLY, CDR2 FYNNEI. With 6 bases removed from V and 4 bases from J, the gap between germline ends came to 10 bases. The CDR3 has 13 residues. The DNA of the CDR3 is TGTGCCAGCAGCCTAGGACTGTACAATGAGCAGTTCTTC. Amino acids: CASSLGLYNEQFF. The full variable domain, with the rest looked up from reference TRBV2 and TRBJ2-1, is EPEVTQTPSHQVTQMGQEVILRCVPISNHLYFYWYRQILGQKVEFLVSFYNNEISEKSEIFDDQFSVERPDGSNFTLKIRSTKLEDSAMYFCASSLGLYNEQFFGPGTRLTVL.

The V and J genes are TRBV4-1 and TRBJ2-3; either TRBD1 or TRBD2 may fit D (7 bases each). Germline CDR1 reads MGHRA; CDR2 reads YSYEKL. The CDR3 loop spans 16 amino acids. V lost 3 bases to trimming and J lost 5 bases, with 18 bases between them. CDR3 bases: TGCGCCAGCAGCCAGATGGGAGGGGGCGCCGGAGATACGCAGTATTTT. This sequence encodes CASSQMGGGAGDTQYF.

The J gene is TRBJ2-6, the V gene TRBV28; TRBD1 aligns across 7 bases. The germline V gene encodes CDR1 MDHEN and CDR2 SYDVKM. With 5 bases clipped from V and 11 bases from J, the junction kept 9 bases outside the gene matches. There are 14 residues in the CDR3. The DNA of the CDR3 is TGTGCCAGCAGTAAACGACAGGGTACGCACGTCCTGACTTTC. Residues: CASSKRQGTHVLTF. The whole variable domain, filled in from reference TRBV28 and TRBJ2-6, reads DVKVTQSSRYLVKRTGEKVFLECVQDMDHENMFWYRQDPGLGLRLIYFSYDVKMKEKGDIPEGYSVSREKKERFSLILESASTNQTSMYLCASSKRQGTHVLTFGAGSRLTVL.

With respect to this clone: This same CDR3 is encoded by further DNA sequences in the sample. The chain recombines TRBV7-9 with TRBJ2-3; D is uncertain. Looked up from germline, CDR1 is SEHNR and CDR2 is FQNEAQ (reference sequence). The CDR3 has 11 amino acids. The V gene lost 3 bases and the J gene lost 3 bases, with 1 base spanning the gap. The CDR3 DNA follows: TGTGCCAGCAGCTTGACAGATACGCAGTATTTT. It encodes CASSLTDTQYF.

Remarks on this clone: This sample also contains other DNA sequences that code for the same CDR3. This sequence joins TRBV18 and TRBJ2-5; the D gene could be TRBD1 or TRBD2 (5 bases each). Per germline, CDR1 KGHSH and CDR2 LQKENI. The CDR3 length is 14 residues. Trimming took off 2 bases at V and 1 base at J, with 8 bases between the two ends. CDR3 in DNA: TGTGCCAGCTCACCAGGGACCACCCAAGAGACCCAGTACTTC. Amino acid sequence: CASSPGTTQETQYF.

The chain recombines TRBV6-6 with TRBJ2-7; D may be TRBD2 (5 bases). The germline CDR1 and CDR2 sequences are MNHNY and SVGAGI (reference sequence). The CDR3 is 12 residues long. The V gene lost 6 bases and the J gene lost 6 bases, with 12 bases spanning the gap. CDR3 DNA: TGTGCCAGCAGCCCAACTAGTTTCGAGCAGTACTTC. Encoded protein: CASSPTSFEQYF.

The V call is TRBV5-1, the J call TRBJ2-3; 8 positions agree with TRBD1. The germline gives CDR1 SGHRS, CDR2 YFSETQ. The ends lost 0 bases at V and 4 bases at J; junction bases unmatched: 7. The CDR3 length is 16 residues. For the CDR3, the DNA is TGCGCCAGCAGCTTGGGGACAGGGAATAGGGCAGATACGCAGTATTTT. Translating gives CASSLGTGNRADTQYF.

V is TRBV30 and J is TRBJ2-1, with a tentative D call TRBD1 (6 bases). Per the germline V gene, CDR1 is GTSNPN and CDR2 is SVGIG (reference sequence). This CDR3 contains 14 residues. Trimming pared 4 bases from V and 9 bases from J, leaving 19 bases between. CDR3 region: CAWTGQLGRGEQFF. The CDR3 DNA sequence: TGTGCCTGGACCGGACAGTTAGGCCGCGGTGAGCAGTTCTTC.

This chain links TRBV18 with TRBJ2-1, with TRBD2 identical over 12 bases. J lost 5 bases, V lost 1 base, and 12 bases had no gene match. Germline assignment: CDR1 KGHSH and CDR2 LQKENI. The CDR3 has 19 residues. The CDR3, as DNA: TGTGCCAGCTCACCACAAAGGCTAGCGGGAGGGCCTAATCACAATGAGCAGTTCTTC. It is translated as CASSPQRLAGGPNHNEQFF.

This clone was counted between two and nine times. The chain uses TRBV13 and TRBJ2-2; tentative D call: TRBD2 (6 bases). Looked up from germline, CDR1 is PRHDT and CDR2 is FYEKMQ (reference sequence). V shed 4 bases and J shed 6 bases, with 12 bases lying between them. This CDR3 contains 14 residues. CDR3 loop: CASSSTSSPGELFF. CDR3 bases: TGTGCCAGCAGCTCGACTAGTTCCCCCGGGGAGCTGTTTTTT.

V usage is TRBV11-2 and J usage is TRBJ2-5, with 8 bases aligning to TRBD2. The CDR3 consists of 13 residues. Germline assignment: CDR1 SGHAT and CDR2 FQNNGV. J lost 8 bases, V lost 5 bases, and 7 bases had no gene match. The CDR3 loop is CASSRTGGGTQYF. The CDR3 region has the DNA TGTGCCAGCAGCAGGACGGGGGGGGGCACCCAGTACTTC.

This sequence joins TRBV19 and TRBJ2-3, with 9 bases lining up with TRBD1. The V gene end was trimmed by 5 bases and the J gene end by 6 bases; junction bases not matched to a gene: 6. Germline V lookup: CDR1 LNHDA, CDR2 SQIVND (reference sequence). This CDR3 comprises 14 residues. The CDR3 bases are TGTGCCAGTAGTCGGGGACAGGGCTTCGATACGCAGTATTTT. It codes for CASSRGQGFDTQYF.

For the CDR3, the DNA is TGCGCCAGCAGCCAAGATACCCCGGACAGGGTAGCCAAAAACATTCAGTACTTC. Protein sequence: CASSQDTPDRVAKNIQYF. The V gene is TRBV4-1, the J gene TRBJ2-4; 8 bases are shared with TRBD1. Trimming removed 0 bases from V and 0 bases from J; junction bases left unmatched: 7. CDR3 size: 18 residues. Germline assignment: CDR1 MGHRA and CDR2 YSYEKL.

V gene TRBV18 combines with J gene TRBJ2-7; a possible D gene is TRBD1 (6 bases). Germline CDR1 KGHSH, CDR2 LQKENI. V was shortened by 6 bases and J by 3 bases, with 18 bases between the two germline ends. The CDR3 is made up of 15 amino acids. In nucleotides, the CDR3 is TGTGCCAGCTCCGAAGAAGGGGGTAGAAACTACGAGCAGTACTTC. It translates to CASSEEGGRNYEQYF.

V gene TRBV28 combines with J gene TRBJ2-6, with 9 bases that match TRBD1. Germline lookup yields CDR1 MDHEN and CDR2 SYDVKM. CDR3 length: 15 residues. With 5 bases clipped from V and 8 bases from J, the junction kept 7 bases outside the gene matches. The CDR3 coding sequence is TGTGCCAGCAGTCCCGGGACAGGGAGGACCAACGTCCTGACTTTC. It specifies CASSPGTGRTNVLTF.

This chain joins TRBV28 and TRBJ1-2; 8 nucleotides match TRBD1. Germline CDR1 and CDR2: MDHEN and SYDVKM. V was pared by 10 bases and J by 3 bases, with 10 bases of the junction left unmatched. The CDR3 has 14 residues. The CDR3 region is CAIRRTGLDYGYTF. In DNA form, the CDR3 reads TGTGCCATCAGGCGGACAGGGCTAGACTATGGCTACACCTTC.

CDR3 bases: TGTGCCAGCAGTTTGTGGGCGGCTCAGCCCCAGCATTTT. It translates to CASSLWAAQPQHF. The rearrangement joins TRBV28 to TRBJ1-5, with D hard to call. In germline, CDR1 is MDHEN, CDR2 SYDVKM. The length of the CDR3 is 13 residues. V lost 3 bases and J lost 6, with 9 bases in between.

This chain connects TRBV5-4 to TRBJ1-2; 10 positions agree with TRBD1. Germline CDR1 reads SGHNT; CDR2 reads YYREEE (reference sequence). J was trimmed by 2 bases and V by 3 bases; bases with no gene match: 10. This CDR3 comprises 17 residues. As DNA, the CDR3 is TGTGCCAGCAGCTCCCCGGGACAGGGGCGGAAAAACTATGGCTACACCTTC. As protein: CASSSPGQGRKNYGYTF.

The chain couples TRBV5-1 to TRBJ1-1, with D maybe TRBD1 (5 bases). The V and J ends lost 2 bases and 1 base respectively, with 9 bases between them. This CDR3 contains 14 residues. Germline CDR1 reads SGHRS; CDR2 reads YFSETQ. The CDR3 protein is CASSFDSTNTEAFF. DNA of the CDR3: TGCGCCAGCAGCTTCGACAGCACGAACACTGAAGCTTTCTTT.

This chain joins TRBV30 and TRBJ2-5, with unresolved D. Trimming took 8 bases from V and 4 from J, leaving 14 bases between them. The CDR3 totals 12 residues. Germline CDR1 GTSNPN, CDR2 SVGIG (reference sequence). The CDR3 loop reads CARRLSAETQYF. The CDR3 DNA sequence: TGTGCCAGACGACTGTCCGCAGAGACCCAGTACTTC.

The chain is built from TRBV6-5 and TRBJ2-2, with D unresolved. CDR1 and CDR2 from the germline V gene are MNHEY and SVGAGI. V dropped 2 bases and J dropped 7 bases, with 8 bases sitting between them. This CDR3 comprises 13 residues. The CDR3 coding sequence is TGTGCCAGCAGTTACGAGCAGATCGGGGAGCTGTTTTTT. Protein sequence: CASSYEQIGELFF.

V and J are TRBV5-1 and TRBJ2-7; tentatively, D is TRBD2 (6 bases). V shed 2 bases and J shed 9 bases, with 21 bases lying between them. Germline CDR1 is SGHRS and CDR2 is YFSETQ. The CDR3 is made up of 15 amino acids. DNA of the CDR3: TGCGCCAGCAGCTTAGTCGGCGATCGCGGGGAAGCGCAGTACTTC. It is translated as CASSLVGDRGEAQYF.